This T cell receptor (beta chain) appears in the sequencing data of a study of Graves' ophthalmopathy and Graves' hyperthyroidism. Broader study findings: Blood also carried most expanded thyroid clonotypes exceeding 0.001 frequency.

Scientists amplified the TCR beta CDR3 regions from RNA transcripts. HTBI-primed first-round RT-PCR preceded second-round multiplex PCR. TCRdb independently ran MiXCR on the multiplex PCR reads; one entry per CDR3 protein. Of 150,000 to 200,000 distinct CDR3 sequences listed, around 40% are singletons. Looked up from germline, CDR1 is LNHDA and CDR2 is SQIVND (reference sequence). The CDR3 extends over 13 amino acids. Trimming removed 4 bases from V and 1 base from J, with 7 bases in between. This clonotype was detected many times. Its specificity is unknown. The diagnosis combined clinical symptoms, thyroxine, TRAb, thyroid ultrasound and orbital computed tomography scans.

This clonotype originated in a man aged 25 to 45 with Graves' ophthalmopathy. This rearrangement joins TRBV19 to TRBJ1-1; the D is unclear. The material sequenced was peripheral blood. The CDR3 loop is CASSTYRNTEAFF. In nucleotides, the CDR3 is TGTGCCAGTAGTACCTACAGGAACACTGAAGCTTTCTTT.